Listed below are T cell receptor beta chains from one sample, sequenced in a study of blood T cell repertoires in COVID-19. The protocol was immunoSEQ multiplex PCR, while the TCRdb copy is restricted to in-frame clones and leaves out a portion. The table has some 97,000 clones, 88% seen once; the top ten hold around 6.5%. Sequencing was carried out using peripheral blood. These TCRs come from a woman aged 55 to 70 with acute or convalescent COVID-19. Each CDR3 is given with its conserved first and last residue. The D gene is left open where the match is weak. The size of a clone is reported for some rows only, either as once, few or many, or as a class for expanded clones.

d_call	cdr3_length	clone_size	v_call	j_call	cdr3_nt	cdr3_aa
.	12	.	TRBV5-4	TRBJ2-1	TGTGCCAGCAGCTTGGCTGTGAATGAGCAGTTCTTC	CASSLAVNEQFF
TRBD2	15	.	TRBV7-3	TRBJ2-1	TGTGCCAGCAGCTCCACTAGCGGGAGCCACAATGAGCAGTTCTTC	CASSSTSGSHNEQFF
.	12	.	TRBV6-5	TRBJ1-1	TGTGCCAGCAGCCAACCCACAAATGAAGCTTTCTTT	CASSQPTNEAFF
.	14	.	TRBV6-6	TRBJ1-5	TGTGCCAGCAGTTCCCGCCAGGGTTTCCAGCCCCAGCATTTT	CASSSRQGFQPQHF
.	15	once	TRBV4-1	TRBJ2-7	TGCGCCAGCAGCCAAGGACAGGTAGGAACCTACGAGCAGTACTTC	CASSQGQVGTYEQYF
.	13	once	TRBV7-9	TRBJ2-5	TGTGCCAGCAGCATAACGGGGTCCCAGACCCAGTACTTC	CASSITGSQTQYF
TRBD1	13	.	TRBV3-1/TRBV3-2	TRBJ1-1	TGTGCCAGCAGCGGACAGGGAACCACTGAAGCTTTCTTT	CASSGQGTTEAFF
TRBD2	15	.	TRBV5-1	TRBJ2-2	TGCGCCAGCAGTTTACTAGCGGGAGAGGCCGGGGAGCTGTTTTTT	CASSLLAGEAGELFF
.	15	.	TRBV5-4	TRBJ1-1	TGTGCCAGCAGCGCCGCTCAGGGGTTGAACACTGAAGCTTTCTTT	CASSAAQGLNTEAFF
TRBD1	15	few	TRBV5-1	TRBJ2-7	TGCGCCAGCAGCTTGGAGGGACAGAGCTCCTACGAGCAGTACTTC	CASSLEGQSSYEQYF
.	15	.	TRBV10-3	TRBJ2-3	TGTGCCATCAGTGAGTCGGGCAAGATCGCAGATACGCAGTATTTT	CAISESGKIADTQYF
.	12	.	TRBV29-1	TRBJ2-5	TGCAGCGTCCGGACAGCCAAAGAGACCCAGTACTTC	CSVRTAKETQYF
.	16	.	TRBV3-1/TRBV3-2	TRBJ1-5	TGTGCCAGCAGCCAAGGCGGGGGGCAGGGCAATCAGCCCCAGCATTTT	CASSQGGGQGNQPQHF
TRBD2	15	.	TRBV10-3	TRBJ2-1	TGTGCCATCAGTGTAGCTAGCGGACTCAACAATGAGCAGTTCTTC	CAISVASGLNNEQFF
.	14	.	TRBV2	TRBJ1-1	TGTGCCAGCAGTGAAGGATTGAGGAACACTGAAGCTTTCTTT	CASSEGLRNTEAFF
TRBD2	16	.	TRBV18	TRBJ2-1	TGTGCCAGCTCACCACCGCGGCTAGCGGGCAACAATGAGCAGTTCTTC	CASSPPRLAGNNEQFF
.	15	once	TRBV18	TRBJ2-2	TGTGCCAGCTCACCATGGCGGGCGAACACCGGGGAGCTGTTTTTT	CASSPWRANTGELFF
TRBD2	18	.	TRBV10-3	TRBJ2-3	TGTGCCATCAGTCAGGGGGGACTAGCGGGTACTAGCACAGATACGCAGTATTTT	CAISQGGLAGTSTDTQYF
.	14	.	TRBV19	TRBJ1-6	TGTGCCAGTAGTATCCCGGGTTATAATTCACCCCTCCACTTT	CASSIPGYNSPLHF
TRBD1	15	.	TRBV28	TRBJ1-6	TGTGCCAGCGTCCCAAGGACAGGGGGCCGCCCACCCCTCCACTTT	CASVPRTGGRPPLHF
.	12	.	TRBV3-1/TRBV3-2	TRBJ2-7	TGTGCCAGCAGCCGACTAGCCTACGAGCAGTACTTC	CASSRLAYEQYF
.	15	.	TRBV7-2	TRBJ2-7	TGTGCCAGCAGCTTAGGCCACAGTCTCTCCTACGAGCAGTACTTC	CASSLGHSLSYEQYF
TRBD1	14	.	TRBV6-6	TRBJ1-1	TGTGCCAGCAGTTCACCGCTTGGGACAGCCGAAGCTTTCTTT	CASSSPLGTAEAFF
.	15	.	TRBV9	TRBJ1-6	TGTGCCAGCAGCGGTCTAGGACAAGTAAATTCACCCCTCCACTTT	CASSGLGQVNSPLHF
TRBD2	16	.	TRBV7-2	TRBJ2-3	TGTGCCAGCAGCGGGACAACTAGCGGGAGGGGCTATACGCAGTATTTT	CASSGTTSGRGYTQYF
.	16	.	TRBV28	TRBJ1-6	TGTGCCTCGCGTCGTGGGGCCTTCGCGAGGAATTCACCCCTCCACTTT	CASRRGAFARNSPLHF
.	16	.	TRBV4-2	TRBJ2-2	TGTGCCAGCAGTCAAACAGGGAAACGGGACACCGGGGAGCTGTTTTTT	CASSQTGKRDTGELFF
.	13	.	TRBV9	TRBJ2-3	TGTGCCAGCAGCGTAGCTCGGGCAGATACGCAGTATTTT	CASSVARADTQYF
TRBD2	16	.	TRBV16	TRBJ2-3	TGTGCCAGCAGCCCTAGACTAGCGGAGTCCACAGATACGCAGTATTTT	CASSPRLAESTDTQYF
.	14	.	TRBV6-5	TRBJ1-6	TGTGCCAGCAGTTGGGGACTTGGGGATTCACCCCTCCACTTT	CASSWGLGDSPLHF
.	15	.	TRBV28	TRBJ2-7	TGTGCCACCTCAGTCCCCCAGGGGCGGTCCCCCGAGCAGTACTTC	CATSVPQGRSPEQYF
TRBD2	18	.	TRBV27	TRBJ2-2	TGTGCCAGCAGTCCCCTCCCCTCAGCGGGAGGGCCTTCCGGGGAGCTGTTTTTT	CASSPLPSAGGPSGELFF
TRBD2	14	.	TRBV6-5	TRBJ2-5	TGTGCCAGCAGTCTAAGACTAGCGGAAGAGACCCAGTACTTC	CASSLRLAEETQYF
TRBD1	15	.	TRBV19	TRBJ1-5	TGTGCCAGCGAACCGACAGGGGGTAGCGGTCAGCCCCAGCATTTT	CASEPTGGSGQPQHF
TRBD1	15	.	TRBV19	TRBJ1-1	TGTGCCAGTAGGGTCACAGGGGGTCGGGACACTGAAGCTTTCTTT	CASRVTGGRDTEAFF